This TCR beta chain was sequenced during a study of blood T cell repertoires in COVID-19. Study context: There were acute and convalescent COVID-19 samples, and they came from the United States, Italy and Spain. Sample material is recorded as cDNA or gDNA derived from T cells, B-cell-depleted T cells, or PBMCs.

The authors' processing: Amplification of reference gene primers provided the estimated nucleated cell counts. Produced via immunoSEQ multiplex PCR; TCRdb's table is partial and in-frame only. V, J and clone size derive from that table, while D and trimming were established from the DNA sequence. Here the sample spans roughly 15,000 clones, roughly 80% being singletons. CDR3 length equals 14 residues. From germline, CDR1 is SQVTM and CDR2 ANQGSEA. The V segment lost 7 bases and the J segment 2 bases; nucleotides outside the gene matches: 2. The sequenced sample was peripheral blood. The origin of this receptor is a human donor in a cohort sampled during active COVID-19. The chain couples TRBV29-1 to TRBJ2-3; 14 bases are a match to TRBD2. CDR3 DNA: TGCAGCGGGACTAGCGGGAGGATCACAGATACGCAGTATTTT. Residues: CSGTSGRITDTQYF.